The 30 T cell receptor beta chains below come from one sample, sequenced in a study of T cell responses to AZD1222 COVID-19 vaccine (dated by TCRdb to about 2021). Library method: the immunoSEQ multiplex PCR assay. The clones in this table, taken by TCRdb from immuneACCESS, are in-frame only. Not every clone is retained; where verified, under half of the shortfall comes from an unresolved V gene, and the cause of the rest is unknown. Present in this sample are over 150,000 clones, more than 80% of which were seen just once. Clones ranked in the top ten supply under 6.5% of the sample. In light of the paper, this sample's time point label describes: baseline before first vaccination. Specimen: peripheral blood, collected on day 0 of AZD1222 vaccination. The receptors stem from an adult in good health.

As DNA, the CDR3 is TGTGCCAGCAGCGCGGGACAGGGGGCTTCACCCCTCCACTTT. Protein sequence: CASSAGQGASPLHF. The chain combines TRBV5-4 with TRBJ1-6, with 12 bases fitting TRBD1. CDR3 size: 14 residues. Trimming cost V 4 bases and J 9 bases; bases outside gene matches: 2. Germline V gives CDR1 SGHNT, CDR2 YYREEE (reference sequence).

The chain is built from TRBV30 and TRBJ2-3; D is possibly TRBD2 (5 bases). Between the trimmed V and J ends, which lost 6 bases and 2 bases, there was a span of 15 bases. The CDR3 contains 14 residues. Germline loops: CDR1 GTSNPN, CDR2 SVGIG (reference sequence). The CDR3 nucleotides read TGTGCCTGCGAAGAGGACGGACTCACAGATACGCAGTATTTT. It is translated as CACEEDGLTDTQYF.

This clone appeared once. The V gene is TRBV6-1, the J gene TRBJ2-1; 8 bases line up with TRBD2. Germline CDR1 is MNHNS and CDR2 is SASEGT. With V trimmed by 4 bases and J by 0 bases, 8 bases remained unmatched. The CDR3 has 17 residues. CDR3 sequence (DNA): TGTGCCAGCAGTGGCATCAACAGCGGGAGCTCCTACAATGAGCAGTTCTTC. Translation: CASSGINSGSSYNEQFF.

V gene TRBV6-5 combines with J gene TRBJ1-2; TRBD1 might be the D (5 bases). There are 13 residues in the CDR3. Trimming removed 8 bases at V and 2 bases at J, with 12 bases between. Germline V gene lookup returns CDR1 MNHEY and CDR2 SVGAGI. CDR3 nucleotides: TGTGCCAGCCGAGGGGCCAGAAACTATGGCTACACCTTC. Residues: CASRGARNYGYTF.

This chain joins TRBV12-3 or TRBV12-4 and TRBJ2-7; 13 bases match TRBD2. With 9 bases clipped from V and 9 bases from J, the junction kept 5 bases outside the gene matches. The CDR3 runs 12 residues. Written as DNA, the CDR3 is TGTGCCAGTCGGACTAGCGGGAGTCTGCAGTACTTC. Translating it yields CASRTSGSLQYF.

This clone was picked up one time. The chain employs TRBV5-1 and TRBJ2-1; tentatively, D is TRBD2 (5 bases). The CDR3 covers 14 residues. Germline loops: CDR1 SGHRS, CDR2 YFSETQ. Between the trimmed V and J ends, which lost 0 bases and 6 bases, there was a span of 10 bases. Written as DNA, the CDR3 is TGCGCCAGCAGCTTGGACGACTATACCAATGAGCAGTTCTTC. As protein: CASSLDDYTNEQFF.

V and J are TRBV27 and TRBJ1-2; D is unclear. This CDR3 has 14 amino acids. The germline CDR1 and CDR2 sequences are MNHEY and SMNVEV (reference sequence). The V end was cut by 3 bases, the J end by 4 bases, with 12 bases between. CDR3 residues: CASSFNGFGYGYTF. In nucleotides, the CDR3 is TGTGCCAGCAGTTTTAACGGTTTCGGCTATGGCTACACCTTC.

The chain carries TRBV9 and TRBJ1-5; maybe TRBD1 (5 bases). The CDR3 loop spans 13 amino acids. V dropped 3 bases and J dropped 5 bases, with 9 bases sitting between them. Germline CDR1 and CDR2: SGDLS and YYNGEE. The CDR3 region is CASSADSYQPQHF. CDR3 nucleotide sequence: TGTGCCAGCAGCGCAGACAGTTATCAGCCCCAGCATTTT.

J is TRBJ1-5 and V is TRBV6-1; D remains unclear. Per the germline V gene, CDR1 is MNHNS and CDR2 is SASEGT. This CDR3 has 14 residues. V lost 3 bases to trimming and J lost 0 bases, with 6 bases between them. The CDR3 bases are TGTGCCAGCAGTGATCCGTATAGCAATCAGCCCCAGCATTTT. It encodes CASSDPYSNQPQHF.

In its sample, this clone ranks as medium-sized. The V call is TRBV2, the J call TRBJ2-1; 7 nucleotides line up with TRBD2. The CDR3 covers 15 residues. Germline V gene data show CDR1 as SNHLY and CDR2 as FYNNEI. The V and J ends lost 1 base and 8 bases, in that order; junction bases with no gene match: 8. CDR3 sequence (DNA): TGTGCCAGCAGTGAAGGGACTAGGGCTGAGTATGAGCAGTTCTTC. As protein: CASSEGTRAEYEQFF.

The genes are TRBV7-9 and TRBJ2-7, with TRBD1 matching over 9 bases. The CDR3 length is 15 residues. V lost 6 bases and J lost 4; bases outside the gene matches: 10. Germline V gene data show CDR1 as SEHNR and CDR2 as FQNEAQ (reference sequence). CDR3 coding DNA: TGTGCCAGCAGGGGACAGGGAAACGCTTATTACGAGCAGTACTTC. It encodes CASRGQGNAYYEQYF.

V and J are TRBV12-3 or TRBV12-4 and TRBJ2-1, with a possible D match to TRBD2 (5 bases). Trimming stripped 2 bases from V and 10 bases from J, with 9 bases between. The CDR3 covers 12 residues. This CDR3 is CASSLIRGEQFF. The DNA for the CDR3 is TGTGCCAGCAGTTTAATTCGGGGAGAGCAGTTCTTC.

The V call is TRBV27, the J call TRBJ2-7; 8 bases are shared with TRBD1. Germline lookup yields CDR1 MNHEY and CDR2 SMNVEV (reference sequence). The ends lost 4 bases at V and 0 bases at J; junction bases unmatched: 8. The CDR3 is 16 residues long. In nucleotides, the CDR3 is TGTGCCAGCAGTTCCCCGGGACAGGCCAGCTCCTACGAGCAGTACTTC. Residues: CASSSPGQASSYEQYF.

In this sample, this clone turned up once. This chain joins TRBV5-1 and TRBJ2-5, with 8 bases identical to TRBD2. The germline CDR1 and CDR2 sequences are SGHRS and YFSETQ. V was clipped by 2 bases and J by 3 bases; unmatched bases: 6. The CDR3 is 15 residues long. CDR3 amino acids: CASSFGAGEKETQYF. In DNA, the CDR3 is TGCGCCAGCAGCTTTGGAGCGGGGGAGAAAGAGACCCAGTACTTC. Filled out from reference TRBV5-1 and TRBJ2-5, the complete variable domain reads KAGVTQTPRYLIKTRGQQVTLSCSPISGHRSVSWYQQTPGQGLQFLFEYFSETQRNKGNFPGRFSGRQFSNSRSEMNVSTLELGDSALYLCASSFGAGEKETQYFGPGTRLLVL.

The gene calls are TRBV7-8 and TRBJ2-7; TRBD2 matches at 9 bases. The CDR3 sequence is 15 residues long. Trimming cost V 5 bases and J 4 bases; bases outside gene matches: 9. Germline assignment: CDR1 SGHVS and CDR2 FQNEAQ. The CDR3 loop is CASSRSETSGYEQYF. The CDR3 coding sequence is TGTGCCAGCAGCCGATCAGAGACTAGCGGATACGAGCAGTACTTC.

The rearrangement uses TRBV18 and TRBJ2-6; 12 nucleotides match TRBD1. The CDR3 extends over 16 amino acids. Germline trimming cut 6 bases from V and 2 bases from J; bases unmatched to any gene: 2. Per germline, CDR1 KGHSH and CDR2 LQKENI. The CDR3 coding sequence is TGTGCCAGCTCGGGGACAGGGGGCACTGGGGCCAACGTCCTGACTTTC. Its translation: CASSGTGGTGANVLTF.

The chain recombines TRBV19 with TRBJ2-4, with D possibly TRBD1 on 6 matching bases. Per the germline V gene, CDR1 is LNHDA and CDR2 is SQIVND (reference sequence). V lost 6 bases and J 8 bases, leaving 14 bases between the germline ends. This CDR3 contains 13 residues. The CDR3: CASSRGVWDIQYF. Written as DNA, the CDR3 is TGTGCCAGTAGCAGGGGCGTGTGGGACATTCAGTACTTC.

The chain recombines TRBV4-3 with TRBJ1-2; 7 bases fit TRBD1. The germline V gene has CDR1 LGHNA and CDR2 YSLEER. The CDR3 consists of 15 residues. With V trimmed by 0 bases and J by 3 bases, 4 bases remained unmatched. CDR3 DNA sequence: TGCGCCAGCAGCCAAGAAATAGGGGGCGACTATGGCTACACCTTC. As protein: CASSQEIGGDYGYTF.

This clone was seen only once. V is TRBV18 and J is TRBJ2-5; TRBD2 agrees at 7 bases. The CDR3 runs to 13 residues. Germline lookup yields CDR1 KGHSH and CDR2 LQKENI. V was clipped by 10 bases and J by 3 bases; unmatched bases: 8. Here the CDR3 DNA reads TGTGCCACCTCCCGGGGGGAAAAAGAGACCCAGTACTTC. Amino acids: CATSRGEKETQYF.

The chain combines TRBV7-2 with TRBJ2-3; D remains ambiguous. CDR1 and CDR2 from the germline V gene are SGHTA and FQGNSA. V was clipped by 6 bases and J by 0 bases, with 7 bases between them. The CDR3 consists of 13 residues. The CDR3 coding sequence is TGTGCCAGCAGTTTCTCTAGCACAGATACGCAGTATTTT. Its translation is CASSFSSTDTQYF.

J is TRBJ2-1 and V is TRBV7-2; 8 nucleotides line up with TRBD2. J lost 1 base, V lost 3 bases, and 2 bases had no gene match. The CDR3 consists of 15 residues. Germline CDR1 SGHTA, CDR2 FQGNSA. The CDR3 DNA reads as TGTGCCAGCAGCTTTAGCGGGGCATCCTACAATGAGCAGTTCTTC. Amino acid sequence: CASSFSGASYNEQFF.

CDR3 amino acids: CAWSVAGEKLFF. Here the CDR3 DNA reads TGTGCCTGGAGTGTAGCGGGGGAAAAACTGTTTTTT. The V and J genes are TRBV30 and TRBJ1-4, with D unclear. CDR1 GTSNPN and CDR2 SVGIG come from the germline V gene (reference sequence). This CDR3 comprises 12 residues. Trimming took off 0 bases at V and 8 bases at J, with 7 bases between the two ends.

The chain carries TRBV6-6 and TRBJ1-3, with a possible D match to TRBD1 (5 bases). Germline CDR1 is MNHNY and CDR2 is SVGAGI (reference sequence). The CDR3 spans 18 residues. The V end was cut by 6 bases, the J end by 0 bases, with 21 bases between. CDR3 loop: CASRRQRVGESSGNTIYF. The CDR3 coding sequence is TGTGCCAGCAGGCGACAGAGGGTTGGCGAGAGCTCTGGAAACACCATATATTTT.

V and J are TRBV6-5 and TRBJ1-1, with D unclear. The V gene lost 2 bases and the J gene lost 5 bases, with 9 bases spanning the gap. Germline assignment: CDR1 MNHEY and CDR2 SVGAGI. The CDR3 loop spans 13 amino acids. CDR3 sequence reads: CASSYGGSTEAFF. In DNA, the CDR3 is TGTGCCAGCAGTTACGGCGGGAGTACTGAAGCTTTCTTT.

The CDR3 loop is CASLASGRPSPFF. In nucleotides, the CDR3 is TGTGCCAGCCTAGCTAGCGGGAGGCCCTCGCCGTTCTTC. V and J are TRBV6-6 and TRBJ2-1, with 11 positions matching TRBD2. Losses at the gene ends were 8 bases for V and 15 bases for J; bases not matched to a gene: 12. This CDR3 spans 13 amino acids. CDR1 MNHNY and CDR2 SVGAGI come from the germline V gene (reference sequence).

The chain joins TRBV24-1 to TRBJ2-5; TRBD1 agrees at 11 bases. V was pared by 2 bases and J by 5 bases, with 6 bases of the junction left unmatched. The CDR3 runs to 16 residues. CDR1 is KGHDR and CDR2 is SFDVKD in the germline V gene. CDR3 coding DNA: TGTGCCACCAGTGATTGGGGACAGGGGGATGGGGAGACCCAGTACTTC. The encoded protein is CATSDWGQGDGETQYF.

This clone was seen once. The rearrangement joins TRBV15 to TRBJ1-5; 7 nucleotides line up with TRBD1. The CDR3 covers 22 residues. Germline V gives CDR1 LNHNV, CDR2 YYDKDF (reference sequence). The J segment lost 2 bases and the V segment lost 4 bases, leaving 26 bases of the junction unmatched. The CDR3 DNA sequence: TGTGCCACCAGCACAGAAGGGGGCTCCGTAGGCGGTTTTCCCCGACGCAATCAGCCCCAGCATTTT. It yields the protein CATSTEGGSVGGFPRRNQPQHF.

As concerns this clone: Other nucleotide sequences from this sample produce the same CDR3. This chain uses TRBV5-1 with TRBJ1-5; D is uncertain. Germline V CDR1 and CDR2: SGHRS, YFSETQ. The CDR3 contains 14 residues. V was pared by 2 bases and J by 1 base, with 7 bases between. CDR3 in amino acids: CASSLGGSNQPQHF. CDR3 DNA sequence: TGCGCCAGCAGCTTAGGAGGGAGCAATCAGCCCCAGCATTTT.

The DNA of the CDR3 is TGTGCCAGCAGCGTCAGAACTCCTAGGGGCATTCAGTACTTC. Protein product: CASSVRTPRGIQYF. The chain uses TRBV28 and TRBJ2-4; D possibly corresponds to TRBD1 (5 bases). Germline loops: CDR1 MDHEN, CDR2 SYDVKM. CDR3 length equals 14 residues. V was cut by 6 bases and J by 9 bases, with 18 bases left in between.

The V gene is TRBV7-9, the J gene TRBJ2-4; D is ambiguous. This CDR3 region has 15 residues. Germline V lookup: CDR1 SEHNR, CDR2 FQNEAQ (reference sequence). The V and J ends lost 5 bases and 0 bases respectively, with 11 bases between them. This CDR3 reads CASSLTTLAKNIQYF. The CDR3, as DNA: TGTGCCAGCAGCCTGACGACCCTAGCCAAAAACATTCAGTACTTC.